A single TCR beta chain is shown here with its context. Its specificity is not known. PCR employed 60 Vbeta and 13 Jbeta primers. The data were produced by immunoSEQ multiplex PCR, yet TCRdb's version contains in-frame clones alone and is incomplete. The repertoire holds 95,000 to 120,000 clones, 82% seen once, with roughly 2.5% in the top ten. The source of the sample is a study of cytomegalovirus exposure and HLA in healthy donors. In the study overall: About 80 million unique TCRs from HLA-typed donors were held in an early data release.

Study-wide results and limits: Reports described diagnosis of cytomegalovirus status by the classifier as highly specific and sensitive. A later analysis linked a missense variant in DCLRE1C to the trimming of TCR beta V and J genes. Listed as cytomegalovirus-associated were 150 or so TCR beta chains.

The source of this sequence is a woman under 30 in good health and CMV-seronegative. The sequencing sample was made of PBMCs.

Here the CDR3 reads CASSLPGQGFLGYTF. Written as DNA, the CDR3 is TGTGCCAGCAGCCTTCCGGGACAGGGGTTCCTAGGCTACACCTTC. The V call is TRBV4-2, the J call TRBJ1-2; TRBD1 agrees at 10 bases. Germline-derived CDR1 and CDR2 are LGHNA and YNFKEQ. The CDR3 runs to 15 residues. Trimming removed 4 bases from V and 8 bases from J; junction bases left unmatched: 10.